This T cell receptor (beta chain) is drawn from a study of blood T cell repertoires in COVID-19. Study at large: Acute and convalescent COVID-19 samples came from the United States, Italy and Spain. T cells, B-cell-depleted T cells, or PBMCs provided the cDNA or gDNA that served as material.

This CDR3 comprises 16 residues. V lost 6 bases to trimming and J lost 3 bases; unmatched junction nucleotides: 5. CDR1 is MNHEY and CDR2 is SVGEGT in the germline V gene. Authors' data handling: Amplifying reference gene primers gave estimates of nucleated cell counts. Sequencing used immunoSEQ multiplex PCR; TCRdb keeps in-frame clones, though not all of them. The V and J calls and clone size were taken over from that table, and D and trimming were inferred from the DNA. The sample lists under 150,000 clones, 84% seen once, with approximately 1.5% in the top ten. Sequenced material: peripheral blood. V gene TRBV6-2 or TRBV6-3 combines with J gene TRBJ2-2, with 12 nucleotides matching TRBD2. This clonotype was sampled from a man aged 60 to 75 with acute or convalescent COVID-19. The DNA of the CDR3 is TGTGCCAGCAGACCTAGCGGGAGGGCCGACACCGGGGAGCTGTTTTTT. As protein: CASRPSGRADTGELFF.